The TCR beta chain described here comes from a study of molecular identifiers for immune sequencing clone quantification. TCRdb re-derived calls from the PCR reads in MiXCR, one entry per CDR3 protein. The table shows approximately 550,000 distinct CDR3 sequences, with around 21% occurring only once. As CD8+CD4-CCR7+CD45RA+ cells, naive CD8 T cells were sorted. Sequencing was done on a sample of naive CD8+ T cells from blood, with Jurkat cell RNA spiked in. Subset: FACS-sorted CD8+CD4-CCR7+CD45RA+ naive T cells. The clonotype comes from a human donor in good health. Some libraries in this study had Jurkat cell RNA spiked in.

The CDR3 loop is CSARDIGQGSPGRSYNEQFF. In DNA form, the CDR3 reads TGCAGTGCTAGAGATATAGGACAGGGGTCCCCCGGCAGGTCCTACAATGAGCAGTTCTTC. V is TRBV20-1 and J is TRBJ2-1; 9 nucleotides align to TRBD1. V was clipped by 0 bases and J by 1 base; unmatched bases: 16. Germline-derived CDR1 and CDR2 are DFQATT and SNEGSKA (reference sequence). The CDR3 spans 20 residues.